The rows below give T cell receptor beta chains drawn from one sample of a study of blood T cell repertoires in COVID-19. Generated by immunoSEQ multiplex PCR, the TCRdb table keeps only in-frame clones and is missing some. Here the sample spans 150,000 or so clones, around 89% being singletons. The specimen was peripheral blood. Every receptor here comes from a man in his fifties or sixties with COVID-19, enrolled during active disease. The CDR3 runs from the conserved cysteine through the conserved F or W. Fields, in order: CDR3 DNA, CDR3 protein, V gene, clone size, D gene, J gene. D genes are given only for firm matches. Clone size is stated in some rows and not others, as once, few, many or a class when expanded.

CDR3nt: TGTGCCAGCTCAGAGGACAATAACTATGGCTACACCTTC
CDR3aa: CASSEDNNYGYTF
v_gene: TRBV18
abundance: NA
d_gene: NA
j_gene: TRBJ1-2

CDR3nt: TGTGCCAGCAGTTCCCCAGGAGGCGCCCACAATGAGCAGTTCTTC
CDR3aa: CASSSPGGAHNEQFF
v_gene: TRBV28
abundance: NA
d_gene: NA
j_gene: TRBJ2-1

CDR3nt: TGCGCCAGCAGCTCAGACAGGGCCTCTGGAAACACCATATATTTT
CDR3aa: CASSSDRASGNTIYF
v_gene: TRBV5-1
abundance: NA
d_gene: TRBD1
j_gene: TRBJ1-3

CDR3nt: TGTGCCAGCAGCGGCCGGGACAGGGCCCTCAGTATCCATGGCTACACCTTC
CDR3aa: CASSGRDRALSIHGYTF
v_gene: TRBV9
abundance: NA
d_gene: TRBD1
j_gene: TRBJ1-2

CDR3nt: TGTGCCAGCAGGACACAGGGGGGAGAGACCCAGTACTTC
CDR3aa: CASRTQGGETQYF
v_gene: TRBV2
abundance: NA
d_gene: TRBD1
j_gene: TRBJ2-5

CDR3nt: TGTGCCAGCAGCTTAGCTGATAGAGACGAGCAGTACTTC
CDR3aa: CASSLADRDEQYF
v_gene: TRBV7-6
abundance: NA
d_gene: NA
j_gene: TRBJ2-7

CDR3nt: TGTGCCAGCAGCTGGGCCCGTACTAGCGGGGGGTACACAGATACGCAGTATTTT
CDR3aa: CASSWARTSGGYTDTQYF
v_gene: TRBV5-4
abundance: NA
d_gene: TRBD2
j_gene: TRBJ2-3

CDR3nt: TGTGCCAGTACCCAGGGGGCCGGGGCTAACTATGGCTACACCTTC
CDR3aa: CASTQGAGANYGYTF
v_gene: TRBV19
abundance: NA
d_gene: TRBD1
j_gene: TRBJ1-2

CDR3nt: TGCGCCAGCGGTCGTGGGTGGACAGTAACTAATGAAAAACTGTTTTTT
CDR3aa: CASGRGWTVTNEKLFF
v_gene: TRBV4-1
abundance: few
d_gene: NA
j_gene: TRBJ1-4

CDR3nt: TGTGCCAGTCAGGGGGCTTACTATGGCTACACCTTC
CDR3aa: CASQGAYYGYTF
v_gene: TRBV19
abundance: NA
d_gene: TRBD1
j_gene: TRBJ1-2

CDR3nt: TGTGCCAGCAGCCCTGGGTTCGGACAGGGAACCGGGGAGCTGTTTTTT
CDR3aa: CASSPGFGQGTGELFF
v_gene: TRBV7-3
abundance: NA
d_gene: TRBD1
j_gene: TRBJ2-2

CDR3nt: TGTGCCAGCAGCGCCCGACTAGCGGGGGGTGCCAGTGGGGCCAACGTCCTGACTTTC
CDR3aa: CASSARLAGGASGANVLTF
v_gene: TRBV9
abundance: NA
d_gene: TRBD2
j_gene: TRBJ2-6

CDR3nt: TGTGCCAGCACCCCTTTGACAGGGGGAAGTTCACCCCTCCACTTT
CDR3aa: CASTPLTGGSSPLHF
v_gene: TRBV6-5
abundance: NA
d_gene: TRBD1
j_gene: TRBJ1-6

CDR3nt: TGTGCCAGCAGTCGTCCCGGGACAGGGTACGATGGCTACACCTTC
CDR3aa: CASSRPGTGYDGYTF
v_gene: TRBV6-5
abundance: NA
d_gene: TRBD1
j_gene: TRBJ1-2

CDR3nt: TGTGCCACCCGGACAGTTTACACTGAAGCTTTCTTT
CDR3aa: CATRTVYTEAFF
v_gene: TRBV19
abundance: once
d_gene: NA
j_gene: TRBJ1-1

CDR3nt: TGTGCCAGCAGCTTAGACAGGGGTAATGAAAAACTGTTTTTT
CDR3aa: CASSLDRGNEKLFF
v_gene: TRBV7-2
abundance: NA
d_gene: TRBD1
j_gene: TRBJ1-4

CDR3nt: TGTGCCAGCATTGCCGGGACAGGGGTGGGTCAGCCCCAGCATTTT
CDR3aa: CASIAGTGVGQPQHF
v_gene: TRBV6-5
abundance: NA
d_gene: TRBD1
j_gene: TRBJ1-5

CDR3nt: TGTGCCACCAGTGATTCCGCCCGCTACGGTGAGCAGTTCTTC
CDR3aa: CATSDSARYGEQFF
v_gene: TRBV24-1
abundance: NA
d_gene: NA
j_gene: TRBJ2-1

CDR3nt: TGTGCCTGGAGGTCACGGGGCTATGGCTACACCTTC
CDR3aa: CAWRSRGYGYTF
v_gene: TRBV30
abundance: once
d_gene: NA
j_gene: TRBJ1-2

CDR3nt: TGTGCCAGCGGACAGCTCTCTGGAAACACCATATATTTT
CDR3aa: CASGQLSGNTIYF
v_gene: TRBV6-5
abundance: NA
d_gene: NA
j_gene: TRBJ1-3

CDR3nt: TGTGCCAGCAGTCACCCGGGACAGGGGAACAATGAGCAGTTCTTC
CDR3aa: CASSHPGQGNNEQFF
v_gene: TRBV5-4
abundance: NA
d_gene: TRBD1
j_gene: TRBJ2-1

CDR3nt: TGTGCCAGCTCACCACTCGACAGGGAGGATTCACCCCTCCACTTT
CDR3aa: CASSPLDREDSPLHF
v_gene: TRBV18
abundance: once
d_gene: TRBD1
j_gene: TRBJ1-6

CDR3nt: TGCGCCAGTATACTGACAGGGGATTCCTACAATGAGCAGTTCTTC
CDR3aa: CASILTGDSYNEQFF
v_gene: TRBV23-1
abundance: once
d_gene: TRBD1
j_gene: TRBJ2-1

CDR3nt: TGTGCCAGCAGTTCCCCCACCCTACAGTCCTACGAGCAGTACTTC
CDR3aa: CASSSPTLQSYEQYF
v_gene: TRBV6-5
abundance: NA
d_gene: NA
j_gene: TRBJ2-7

CDR3nt: TGTGCCAGCAGACCAGACATCACAGATACGCAGTATTTT
CDR3aa: CASRPDITDTQYF
v_gene: TRBV3-1/TRBV3-2
abundance: NA
d_gene: NA
j_gene: TRBJ2-3

CDR3nt: TGCGCCAGCAGCACCGGACAGGGTGGCAATCAGCCCCAGCATTTT
CDR3aa: CASSTGQGGNQPQHF
v_gene: TRBV5-1
abundance: NA
d_gene: TRBD1
j_gene: TRBJ1-5

CDR3nt: TGTGCCAGCAGCTTATATGGGACAGGAAACTCTGGAAACACCATATATTTT
CDR3aa: CASSLYGTGNSGNTIYF
v_gene: TRBV7-8
abundance: NA
d_gene: TRBD1
j_gene: TRBJ1-3

CDR3nt: TGTGCCAGCTCCACTGGGACAGGGGAAAACGAGCAGTACTTC
CDR3aa: CASSTGTGENEQYF
v_gene: TRBV18
abundance: NA
d_gene: TRBD1
j_gene: TRBJ2-7

CDR3nt: TGCGCCAGCAGCCAAGATCGGGGGGCGAGAAACACCATATATTTT
CDR3aa: CASSQDRGARNTIYF
v_gene: TRBV4-1
abundance: NA
d_gene: NA
j_gene: TRBJ1-3

CDR3nt: TGTGCCAGTAAACCAGGGGGAAGGAATCAGCCCCAGCATTTT
CDR3aa: CASKPGGRNQPQHF
v_gene: TRBV19
abundance: NA
d_gene: TRBD1
j_gene: TRBJ1-5

CDR3nt: TGTGCCAGCAGCCCTTGGGGAGAGCGGCCCCAGCATTTT
CDR3aa: CASSPWGERPQHF
v_gene: TRBV3-1/TRBV3-2
abundance: NA
d_gene: NA
j_gene: TRBJ1-5

CDR3nt: TGTGCCAGCAGCCTAGGGGGATTCGCGAACACCGGGGAGCTGTTTTTT
CDR3aa: CASSLGGFANTGELFF
v_gene: TRBV7-3
abundance: once
d_gene: NA
j_gene: TRBJ2-2

CDR3nt: TGTGCCAGCGGGCGGGACAGGTACGAGTCGTACTTC
CDR3aa: CASGRDRYESYF
v_gene: TRBV6-6
abundance: NA
d_gene: TRBD1
j_gene: TRBJ2-7

CDR3nt: TGTGCCAGTAGCCGGGGACAGCCCGCTTCCTATGGCTACACCTTC
CDR3aa: CASSRGQPASYGYTF
v_gene: TRBV19
abundance: NA
d_gene: TRBD1
j_gene: TRBJ1-2

CDR3nt: TGTGCCAGCAGTTTAAGGGGGTTCTACGAGCAGTACTTC
CDR3aa: CASSLRGFYEQYF
v_gene: TRBV12-3/TRBV12-4
abundance: NA
d_gene: NA
j_gene: TRBJ2-7

CDR3nt: TGCGCCAGCAAAGGAGCGGGGGGCCCCTCTGGAAACACCATATATTTT
CDR3aa: CASKGAGGPSGNTIYF
v_gene: TRBV10-1
abundance: NA
d_gene: NA
j_gene: TRBJ1-3

CDR3nt: TGTGCCAGCAGCTTAACCGGACCCGAAGACCTTCTCGGGAAGACCCAGTACTTC
CDR3aa: CASSLTGPEDLLGKTQYF
v_gene: TRBV7-3
abundance: few
d_gene: NA
j_gene: TRBJ2-5

CDR3nt: TGTGCCAGCAACTCCTGGGGGGACAGCCCTAACTATGGCTACACCTTC
CDR3aa: CASNSWGDSPNYGYTF
v_gene: TRBV21-1
abundance: NA
d_gene: NA
j_gene: TRBJ1-2

CDR3nt: TGCAGTGCTAGTGTCGTCCAGGGGTACGAGCAGTACTTC
CDR3aa: CSASVVQGYEQYF
v_gene: TRBV20-1
abundance: once
d_gene: NA
j_gene: TRBJ2-7

CDR3nt: TGCGCCAGCAGCTCCTATGGGGGGGGCGAGCAGTTCTTC
CDR3aa: CASSSYGGGEQFF
v_gene: TRBV4-1
abundance: few
d_gene: NA
j_gene: TRBJ2-1

CDR3nt: TGTGCCAGTAGTTCGCACGGACAGGCAAACACTGAAGCTTTCTTT
CDR3aa: CASSSHGQANTEAFF
v_gene: TRBV19
abundance: NA
d_gene: TRBD1
j_gene: TRBJ1-1

CDR3nt: TGCGCCAGCAGCTTGGTTGCGGGGGGGCAGTATGAGCAGTTCTTC
CDR3aa: CASSLVAGGQYEQFF
v_gene: TRBV5-1
abundance: NA
d_gene: TRBD2
j_gene: TRBJ2-1

CDR3nt: TGTGCCAGCAGCTTGAGTACAGGGGATAGAGAAAAACTGTTTTTT
CDR3aa: CASSLSTGDREKLFF
v_gene: TRBV7-2
abundance: NA
d_gene: TRBD1
j_gene: TRBJ1-4

CDR3nt: TGTGCCAGCAGCTATAGATCGGAGGGAGGGACTGAAGCTTTCTTT
CDR3aa: CASSYRSEGGTEAFF
v_gene: TRBV6-6
abundance: NA
d_gene: NA
j_gene: TRBJ1-1